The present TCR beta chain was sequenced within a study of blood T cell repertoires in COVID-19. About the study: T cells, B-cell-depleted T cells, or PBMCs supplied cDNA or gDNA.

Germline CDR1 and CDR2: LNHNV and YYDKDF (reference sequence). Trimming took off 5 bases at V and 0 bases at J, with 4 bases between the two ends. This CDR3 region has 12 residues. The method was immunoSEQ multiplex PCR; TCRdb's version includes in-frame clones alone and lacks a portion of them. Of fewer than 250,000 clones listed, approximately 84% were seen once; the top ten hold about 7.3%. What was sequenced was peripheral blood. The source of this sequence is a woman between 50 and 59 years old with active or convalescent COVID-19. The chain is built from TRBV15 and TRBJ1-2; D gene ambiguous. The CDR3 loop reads CATSQSNYGYTF. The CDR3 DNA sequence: TGTGCCACCAGCCAGTCTAACTATGGCTACACCTTC.